This is a list of T cell receptor beta chains from one sample in a study of cytomegalovirus exposure and HLA in healthy donors. The table came from immunoSEQ multiplex PCR; TCRdb's copy has only in-frame clones and leaves some out. The table shows a few hundred thousand clones, with 85% to 90% occurring only once. Material: PBMCs. The origin of the receptors is a woman in her late teens or twenties in good health and CMV-seronegative. CDR3s include the opening cysteine and the closing phenylalanine or tryptophan. The D gene is left open where the match is weak. Clone size is shown for a subset of rows, as once, few, many or a class of expanded clone.

V: TRBV20-1; J: TRBJ2-7; D: .; size: .; CDR3: CSASRSYEQYF; DNA: TGCAGTGCTAGTCGGAGCTACGAGCAGTACTTC
V: TRBV7-2; J: TRBJ1-3; D: .; size: .; CDR3: CASTKPSGNTIYF; DNA: TGTGCCAGCACCAAGCCCTCTGGAAACACCATATATTTT
V: TRBV27; J: TRBJ1-4; D: .; size: once; CDR3: CASSLFSGGEKLFF; DNA: TGTGCCAGCAGTTTATTCTCCGGCGGTGAAAAACTGTTTTTT
V: TRBV4-2; J: TRBJ2-1; D: .; size: .; CDR3: CASSLALNEQFF; DNA: TGTGCCAGCAGCCTAGCGCTCAATGAGCAGTTCTTC
V: TRBV5-1; J: TRBJ2-3; D: TRBD2; size: .; CDR3: CASSLVGTSGKDTQYF; DNA: TGCGCCAGCAGCTTGGTTGGGACTAGCGGGAAAGATACGCAGTATTTT
V: TRBV19; J: TRBJ2-1; D: .; size: .; CDR3: CASRPAARSSNEQFF; DNA: TGTGCCAGTAGGCCCGCGGCTAGATCCTCCAATGAGCAGTTCTTC
V: TRBV27; J: TRBJ2-7; D: TRBD2; size: .; CDR3: CASSPWLAGGNEQYF; DNA: TGTGCCAGCAGTCCCTGGCTAGCGGGAGGAAACGAGCAGTACTTC
V: TRBV7-2; J: TRBJ2-1; D: TRBD2; size: .; CDR3: CASSPGVGRINEQFF; DNA: TGTGCCAGCAGCCCTGGAGTCGGGAGGATAAATGAGCAGTTCTTC
V: TRBV7-2; J: TRBJ2-1; D: TRBD2; size: .; CDR3: CASTTLHGGRASNEQFF; DNA: TGTGCCAGCACCACCCTACACGGCGGGAGGGCCTCGAATGAGCAGTTCTTC
V: TRBV9; J: TRBJ2-2; D: TRBD2; size: .; CDR3: CASNSGSWAGELFF; DNA: TGTGCCAGCAACAGCGGGAGTTGGGCCGGGGAGCTGTTTTTT
V: TRBV18; J: TRBJ2-1; D: TRBD1; size: .; CDR3: CASSPDRATYNEQFF; DNA: TGTGCCAGCTCGCCCGACAGGGCCACCTACAATGAGCAGTTCTTC
V: TRBV11-2; J: TRBJ2-1; D: .; size: once; CDR3: CASSSGGASYNEQFF; DNA: TGTGCCAGCAGCTCGGGCGGGGCCTCCTACAATGAGCAGTTCTTC
V: TRBV9; J: TRBJ2-3; D: TRBD2; size: .; CDR3: CASSSRASGRAGDTQYF; DNA: TGTGCCAGCAGCAGTAGGGCTAGCGGGAGGGCCGGAGATACGCAGTATTTT
V: TRBV9; J: TRBJ2-4; D: TRBD2; size: few; CDR3: CASSAGLAFLNIQYF; DNA: TGTGCCAGCAGCGCTGGACTAGCCTTCTTAAACATTCAGTACTTC
V: TRBV7-9; J: TRBJ2-1; D: TRBD2; size: .; CDR3: CASSSGLAEPYNEQFF; DNA: TGTGCCAGCAGCAGCGGACTAGCGGAACCCTACAATGAGCAGTTCTTC
V: TRBV7-6; J: TRBJ2-2; D: .; size: .; CDR3: CASSPLEGRAGELFF; DNA: TGTGCCAGCAGCCCACTAGAAGGGCGCGCCGGGGAGCTGTTTTTT
V: TRBV2; J: TRBJ1-4; D: TRBD1; size: .; CDR3: CASMGDRVEKLFF; DNA: TGTGCCAGCATGGGGGACAGGGTTGAAAAACTGTTTTTT
V: TRBV15; J: TRBJ2-7; D: TRBD2; size: .; CDR3: CATSSGLAGVNEQYF; DNA: TGTGCCACCAGCAGCGGACTAGCGGGAGTAAACGAGCAGTACTTC
V: TRBV27; J: TRBJ1-5; D: .; size: .; CDR3: CASSLEGSNQPQHF; DNA: TGTGCCAGCAGTTTAGAGGGAAGCAATCAGCCCCAGCATTTT
V: TRBV2; J: TRBJ1-2; D: .; size: .; CDR3: CASSVGQGPNYGYTF; DNA: TGTGCCAGCAGTGTAGGGCAGGGCCCTAACTATGGCTACACCTTC
V: TRBV21-1; J: TRBJ1-5; D: .; size: .; CDR3: CASSKDAGDGQPQHF; DNA: TGTGCCAGCAGCAAAGACGCAGGGGATGGTCAGCCCCAGCATTTT
V: TRBV6-5; J: TRBJ2-2; D: .; size: once; CDR3: CASLRGATGELFF; DNA: TGTGCCAGCCTCCGGGGGGCCACCGGGGAGCTGTTTTTT
V: TRBV30; J: TRBJ2-7; D: .; size: few; CDR3: CAWRARGSYEQYF; DNA: TGTGCCTGGAGAGCCAGGGGTTCCTACGAGCAGTACTTC
V: TRBV7-8; J: TRBJ2-2; D: TRBD2; size: once; CDR3: CASSPALAGYTGELFF; DNA: TGTGCCAGCAGCCCCGCTCTAGCGGGCTACACCGGGGAGCTGTTTTTT
V: TRBV9; J: TRBJ2-7; D: TRBD2; size: .; CDR3: CASSVARERFEQYF; DNA: TGTGCCAGCAGCGTAGCGCGGGAGAGATTCGAGCAGTACTTC
V: TRBV4-2; J: TRBJ1-5; D: .; size: .; CDR3: CASSQDLGDSNQPQHF; DNA: TGTGCCAGCAGCCAAGATCTCGGCGACAGTAATCAGCCCCAGCATTTT
V: TRBV7-8; J: TRBJ2-7; D: TRBD1; size: .; CDR3: CASSRNTGGAYEQYF; DNA: TGTGCCAGCAGCCGTAACACAGGGGGCGCTTACGAGCAGTACTTC
V: TRBV28; J: TRBJ1-1; D: .; size: once; CDR3: CASSWGHMNTEAFF; DNA: TGTGCCAGCAGCTGGGGACACATGAACACTGAAGCTTTCTTT
V: TRBV4-2; J: TRBJ1-5; D: .; size: few; CDR3: CASSQDVSQPQHF; DNA: TGTGCCAGCAGCCAAGATGTTAGTCAGCCCCAGCATTTT
V: TRBV19; J: TRBJ2-7; D: .; size: .; CDR3: CATSEGVKSLYEQYF; DNA: TGTGCCACCTCGGAAGGGGTTAAATCCCTCTACGAGCAGTACTTC
V: TRBV7-2; J: TRBJ2-3; D: TRBD2; size: once; CDR3: CASSLVHGTSGYTDTQYF; DNA: TGTGCCAGCAGCTTAGTCCACGGGACTAGCGGGTACACAGATACGCAGTATTTT
V: TRBV27; J: TRBJ2-1; D: .; size: .; CDR3: CASSLSISGASYNEQFF; DNA: TGTGCCAGCAGTTTATCGATATCAGGGGCCTCCTACAATGAGCAGTTCTTC
V: TRBV6-6; J: TRBJ1-3; D: .; size: .; CDR3: CASSYREGPGYF; DNA: TGTGCCAGCAGTTATCGGGAAGGGCCCGGATATTTT
V: TRBV6-5; J: TRBJ1-3; D: .; size: .; CDR3: CASSYGQFGNTIYF; DNA: TGTGCCAGCAGTTACGGGCAGTTTGGAAACACCATATATTTT
V: TRBV21-1; J: TRBJ1-5; D: .; size: .; CDR3: CASSTRQASNQPQHF; DNA: TGTGCCAGCAGCACCCGACAGGCTAGCAATCAGCCCCAGCATTTT
V: TRBV7-9; J: TRBJ2-3; D: TRBD2; size: .; CDR3: CASSSPSGRYTDTQYF; DNA: TGTGCCAGCAGCTCTCCTAGCGGGCGCTACACAGATACGCAGTATTTT
V: TRBV9; J: TRBJ1-3; D: TRBD1; size: .; CDR3: CASSPLGQAYSGNTIYF; DNA: TGTGCCAGCAGCCCCTTGGGACAGGCGTACTCTGGAAACACCATATATTTT
V: TRBV9; J: TRBJ1-2; D: TRBD1; size: .; CDR3: CASSIKSTGSGYGYTF; DNA: TGTGCCAGCAGCATAAAATCGACAGGGTCTGGCTATGGCTACACCTTC
V: TRBV28; J: TRBJ1-2; D: TRBD1; size: .; CDR3: CASSLQGGYGYTF; DNA: TGTGCCAGCAGTTTACAGGGGGGCTATGGCTACACCTTC
V: TRBV15; J: TRBJ1-1; D: TRBD1; size: .; CDR3: CATSPADRVETEAFF; DNA: TGTGCCACCAGCCCTGCGGACAGGGTCGAAACTGAAGCTTTCTTT
V: TRBV9; J: TRBJ2-1; D: .; size: .; CDR3: CASSSSGGEQFF; DNA: TGTGCCAGCAGCTCCTCGGGTGGAGAGCAGTTCTTC
V: TRBV5-4; J: TRBJ1-2; D: TRBD1; size: .; CDR3: CASSLVGTGQGARGYTF; DNA: TGTGCCAGCAGCTTGGTGGGGACGGGACAGGGGGCTCGGGGCTACACCTTC
V: TRBV27; J: TRBJ2-3; D: TRBD2; size: .; CDR3: CASSLSIRREGRDTQYF; DNA: TGTGCCAGCAGTTTATCGATCAGGCGGGAGGGCCGAGATACGCAGTATTTT
V: TRBV29-1; J: TRBJ2-6; D: .; size: .; CDR3: CSVEVTTVLTF; DNA: TGCAGCGTTGAAGTTACAACCGTCCTGACTTTC
V: TRBV27; J: TRBJ2-3; D: TRBD2; size: .; CDR3: CASRLAGADTQYF; DNA: TGTGCCAGCAGACTAGCGGGAGCAGATACGCAGTATTTT
V: TRBV5-1; J: TRBJ1-2; D: .; size: .; CDR3: CASSLAGVDGYTF; DNA: TGCGCCAGCAGCTTGGCAGGGGTGGATGGCTACACCTTC
V: TRBV6-5; J: TRBJ2-2; D: TRBD2; size: .; CDR3: CASSYSGGRELFF; DNA: TGTGCCAGCAGTTACTCGGGGGGGAGGGAGCTGTTTTTT
V: TRBV27; J: TRBJ2-6; D: TRBD1; size: .; CDR3: CASSFGDRVSGANVLTF; DNA: TGTGCCAGCAGTTTTGGGGACAGGGTGTCTGGGGCCAACGTCCTGACTTTC
V: TRBV13; J: TRBJ2-1; D: .; size: .; CDR3: CASSLITSPSYNEQFF; DNA: TGTGCCAGCAGCTTGATTACTAGTCCCTCCTACAATGAGCAGTTCTTC
V: TRBV27; J: TRBJ2-7; D: TRBD1; size: .; CDR3: CASSIKGQGIPYEQYF; DNA: TGTGCCAGCAGTATCAAGGGACAGGGGATCCCCTACGAGCAGTACTTC
V: TRBV28; J: TRBJ1-3; D: TRBD1; size: .; CDR3: CAGTGQGAGNTIYF; DNA: TGTGCCGGAACTGGACAGGGAGCTGGAAACACCATATATTTT
V: TRBV2; J: TRBJ2-7; D: TRBD1; size: .; CDR3: CASQTGGSQLYEQYF; DNA: TGTGCCAGCCAAACAGGGGGCTCCCAACTATACGAGCAGTACTTC
V: TRBV28; J: TRBJ2-2; D: .; size: .; CDR3: CASSFGGTGELFF; DNA: TGTGCCAGCAGTTTCGGCGGGACCGGGGAGCTGTTTTTT
V: TRBV4-2; J: TRBJ1-2; D: .; size: .; CDR3: CASSQVEGVGYTF; DNA: TGTGCCAGCAGCCAAGTAGAGGGGGTCGGCTACACCTTC